One sample yielded the 17 T cell receptor beta chains listed below, sequenced in a study of T cell repertoires in aging, cancer and after chemotherapy. Rearranged V-D-J TRB sequences were amplified with a mixed TRB-A/B primer pool. MiXCR, applied by TCRdb to the multiplex PCR reads, yields one record per CDR3 protein. The profile covers 8,000 to 10,000 distinct CDR3 sequences, with 32% appearing a single time and 3% to 4.5% taken by the ten largest. Amplification of TCR beta used genomic DNA extracted from peripheral blood. What was sequenced was blood. These receptors were taken from a human donor in good health.

In DNA, the CDR3 is TGTGCCAGCAGTTATGTCAGGGCCTATAATTCACCCCTCCACTTT. It translates to CASSYVRAYNSPLHF. This chain links TRBV6-6 with TRBJ1-6, with D tentatively TRBD1 (5 bases). Germline-derived CDR1 and CDR2 are MNHNY and SVGAGI (reference sequence). The CDR3 is 15 amino acids. Deletions cut 3 bases from V and 2 bases from J, with 8 bases between.

This clonotype rates as medium-sized. The chain combines TRBV19 with TRBJ2-1; D not resolved. Looked up from germline, CDR1 is LNHDA and CDR2 is SQIVND (reference sequence). V was cut by 3 bases and J by 8 bases, with 5 bases left in between. This CDR3 has 11 residues. The CDR3 region has the DNA TGTGCCAGTAGTATGGGATATGAGCAGTTCTTC. This encodes CASSMGYEQFF.

This clonotype was recorded a few times. V and J are TRBV12-3 or TRBV12-4 and TRBJ2-1; D tentatively reads TRBD1 or TRBD2 (5 bases each). The CDR3 is 15 residues long. V lost 6 bases and J 6 bases, leaving 18 bases between the germline ends. CDR3 sequence reads: CASSPAEGPINEQFF. The CDR3 DNA reads as TGTGCCAGCAGCCCTGCTGAGGGGCCAATCAATGAGCAGTTCTTC.

The gene calls are TRBV5-6 and TRBJ1-6; 9 bases line up with TRBD1. Per the germline V gene, CDR1 is SGHDT and CDR2 is YYEEEE. V was pared by 3 bases and J by 10 bases, with 5 bases of the junction left unmatched. The CDR3 loop spans 14 amino acids. The CDR3 nucleotides read TGTGCCAGCAGCTCCGGGACAGGGATATCACCCCTCCACTTT. Amino acids: CASSSGTGISPLHF.

This clonotype was detected a few times. The gene calls are TRBV27 and TRBJ1-2, with D possibly matching TRBD1 (6 bases). Germline loops: CDR1 MNHEY, CDR2 SMNVEV (reference sequence). The length of the CDR3 is 13 residues. V was trimmed by 6 bases and J by 4 bases, leaving 12 bases between them. The CDR3 sequence is CASSPRGLYGYTF. CDR3 sequence (DNA): TGTGCCAGCAGCCCCAGGGGCCTCTATGGCTACACCTTC.

The rearrangement joins TRBV6-5 to TRBJ2-7, with D tentatively TRBD1 (5 bases). Trimming stripped 5 bases from V and 1 base from J, with 12 bases between. The CDR3 is 14 amino acids. Per germline, CDR1 MNHEY and CDR2 SVGAGI. The chain's CDR3 is CASSRRVASYEQYF. Here the CDR3 DNA reads TGTGCCAGCAGTCGCAGGGTTGCGTCCTACGAGCAGTACTTC.

The chain links TRBV29-1 to TRBJ1-1; possibly TRBD1 for D (5 bases). The CDR3 is 14 amino acids. Trimming pared 3 bases from V and 0 bases from J, leaving 11 bases between. Germline V gene data show CDR1 as SQVTM and CDR2 as ANQGSEA. CDR3 nucleotides: TGCAGCGTTGAGGGGGGAGTCATGAACACTGAAGCTTTCTTT. As protein: CSVEGGVMNTEAFF.

The chain is built from TRBV7-9 and TRBJ1-2; unclear D gene. Germline CDR1 reads SEHNR; CDR2 reads FQNEAQ (reference sequence). CDR3 length: 12 amino acids. V lost 1 base and J lost 6, with 6 bases in between. The CDR3 bases are TGTGCCAGCAGCTTAGTCGTCGATGGCTACACCTTC. It yields the protein CASSLVVDGYTF.

The sample holds a few counts of this clonotype. The chain uses TRBV6-2 or TRBV6-3 and TRBJ1-1; D is undetermined. The CDR3 consists of 13 residues. The V end lost 3 bases, the J end lost 3 bases, and 8 bases lay between the germline ends. Germline V gene sequence: CDR1 MNHEY, CDR2 SVGEGT. CDR3 in DNA: TGTGCCAGCAGTTATAAGGGATACACTGAAGCTTTCTTT. Translating it yields CASSYKGYTEAFF.

The chain employs TRBV20-1 and TRBJ2-7; D call uncertain. Trimming shortened V by 1 base and J by 4 bases, and 11 bases separated the two germline ends. The germline CDR1 and CDR2 sequences are DFQATT and SNEGSKA (reference sequence). This CDR3 is 13 amino acids long. The CDR3 nucleotides are TGCAGTGCTAGAGTCCAGGTGGAGTACGAGCAGTACTTC. Amino acid sequence: CSARVQVEYEQYF.

This clonotype was detected a few times. This chain connects TRBV6-5 to TRBJ1-4, with D possibly being TRBD1 (5 bases). The CDR3 is 14 residues long. V was cut by 2 bases and J by 8 bases, with 12 bases left in between. CDR1 is MNHEY and CDR2 is SVGAGI in the germline V gene. The CDR3 region has the DNA TGTGCCAGCAGTTACGGCAGGGTCGGCGAAAAACTGTTTTTT. This encodes CASSYGRVGEKLFF.

The V call is TRBV5-4, the J call TRBJ2-3; perhaps TRBD1 as D (5 bases). The CDR3 totals 14 residues. The V end lost 0 bases, the J end lost 5 bases, and 10 bases lay between the germline ends. CDR1 is SGHNT and CDR2 is YYREEE in the germline V gene (reference sequence). The chain's CDR3 is CASSLEGVGDTQYF. The DNA for the CDR3 is TGTGCCAGCAGCTTGGAAGGGGTTGGAGATACGCAGTATTTT.

V and J are TRBV6-5 and TRBJ1-5, with D hard to call. CDR3 size: 17 residues. Germline V gives CDR1 MNHEY, CDR2 SVGAGI. V lost 4 bases and J lost 0, with 16 bases in between. The CDR3 DNA reads TGTGCCAGCAGTTCGGGCCGCCTTTTTAATAGCAATCAGCCCCAGCATTTT. It specifies CASSSGRLFNSNQPQHF.

This clonotype was observed a handful of times. V usage is TRBV5-5 and J usage is TRBJ2-3; either TRBD1 or TRBD2 may supply D (6 bases each). The CDR3 contains 14 residues. The ends were cut back, 6 bases at V and 2 bases at J, with 13 bases in the middle. In germline, CDR1 is SGHKS, CDR2 YYEKEE (reference sequence). This CDR3 reads CASTMGGSTDTQYF. DNA for the CDR3: TGTGCCAGCACTATGGGGGGCTCCACAGATACGCAGTATTTT.

The chain joins TRBV7-9 to TRBJ2-3; possibly TRBD2 for D (6 bases). The CDR3 is 15 residues long. V was trimmed by 4 bases and J by 8 bases, leaving 19 bases between them. The germline V gene has CDR1 SEHNR and CDR2 FQNEAQ (reference sequence). For the CDR3, the DNA is TGTGCCAGCAGCTCTCTCGGGGGTTTCCCGCCTACGCAGTATTTT. This encodes CASSSLGGFPPTQYF.

Judged by abundance, this clonotype is medium-sized (0.01 to 0.1%). The CDR3 is CASRWTGNTGELFF. CDR3 sequence (DNA): TGTGCCAGCAGGTGGACGGGGAACACCGGGGAGCTGTTTTTT. V and J are TRBV5-6 and TRBJ2-2; no definite D call. Trimming pared 5 bases from V and 1 base from J, leaving 9 bases between. CDR1 and CDR2 (germline): SGHDT, YYEEEE. The CDR3 totals 14 residues. The full variable domain, completed using reference TRBV5-6 and TRBJ2-2, is DAGVTQSPTHLIKTRGQQVTLRCSPKSGHDTVSWYQQALGQGPQFIFQYYEEEERQRGNFPDRFSGHQFPNYSSELNVNALLLGDSALYLCASRWTGNTGELFFGEGSRLTVL.

V usage is TRBV6-4 and J usage is TRBJ2-6; the D is unclear. The CDR3 consists of 14 residues. Trimming stripped 8 bases from V and 4 bases from J, with 12 bases between. Germline assignment: CDR1 MRHNA and CDR2 SNTAGT. The CDR3 DNA is TGTGCCAGCGGATCCACTCTAGGGGCCAACGTCCTGACTTTC. Residues: CASGSTLGANVLTF.